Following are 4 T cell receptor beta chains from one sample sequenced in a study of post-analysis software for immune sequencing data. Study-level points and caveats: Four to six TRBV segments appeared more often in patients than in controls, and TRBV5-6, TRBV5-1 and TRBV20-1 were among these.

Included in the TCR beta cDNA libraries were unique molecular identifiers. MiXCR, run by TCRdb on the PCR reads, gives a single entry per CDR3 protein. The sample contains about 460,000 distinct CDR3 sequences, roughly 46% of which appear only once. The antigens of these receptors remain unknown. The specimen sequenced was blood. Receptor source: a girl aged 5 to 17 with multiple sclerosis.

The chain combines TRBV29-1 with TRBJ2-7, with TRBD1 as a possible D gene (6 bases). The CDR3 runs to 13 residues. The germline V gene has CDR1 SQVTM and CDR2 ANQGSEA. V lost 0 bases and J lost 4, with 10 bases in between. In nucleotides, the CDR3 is TGCAGCGTTGAAGACAGGGGAGATTACGAGCAGTACTTC. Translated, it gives CSVEDRGDYEQYF.

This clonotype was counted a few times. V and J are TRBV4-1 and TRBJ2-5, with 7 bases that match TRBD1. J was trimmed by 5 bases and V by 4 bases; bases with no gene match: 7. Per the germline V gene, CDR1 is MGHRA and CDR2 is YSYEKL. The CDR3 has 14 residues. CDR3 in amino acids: CASSRVTGYETQYF. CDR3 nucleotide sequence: TGCGCCAGCAGCCGAGTGACAGGGTACGAGACCCAGTACTTC.

The CDR3 reads CSARGGGGRTDTQYF. Written as DNA, the CDR3 is TGCAGTGCTAGAGGTGGCGGAGGACGCACAGATACGCAGTATTTT. The rearrangement uses TRBV20-1 and TRBJ2-3; D is possibly TRBD2 (5 bases). The CDR3 is made up of 15 amino acids. Germline CDR1 DFQATT, CDR2 SNEGSKA (reference sequence). Trimming pared 1 base from V and 1 base from J, leaving 12 bases between.

CDR3 nucleotides: TGTGCCAGCAGTTTAGGCCCCAGGGCTCGCTCTGGGGCCAACGTCCTGACTTTC. Amino acids: CASSLGPRARSGANVLTF. This chain links TRBV12-3 or TRBV12-4 with TRBJ2-6; D possibly corresponds to TRBD1 (5 bases). This CDR3 contains 18 residues. Trimming cost V 1 base and J 0 bases, with 13 bases left between them.